Given below is one T cell receptor beta chain in context. The table lists this clone with a count of one. The clone's antigen remains unknown. Base quality data are lacking; no much larger clone is found one base away. In the germline V gene, CDR1 corresponds to SGHTA and CDR2 to FQGNSA. From the cysteine through the phenylalanine, the CDR3 covers 16 amino acids. The kept DNA is CDR3 alone, 48 bases in frame from the first base. V is pruned by 2 bases and J by 6 bases, leaving 7 bases of the junction without a gene match. The sample is drawn from a study of T cell changes during pregnancy in multiple sclerosis (dated by TCRdb to between 2018 and 2021). Turning to the overall study: The study examined how the T cell repertoire changed over the course of pregnancy in women with multiple sclerosis.

Receptor libraries were prepared by the immunoSEQ multiplex PCR assay. Sourced from immuneACCESS, this table was stored by TCRdb with only in-frame sequences that have V and J called. A share of the clones is absent; for the studies checked, an unresolved V gene accounts for under half, and the remainder has no known explanation. The sample contains some 81,000 clones, more than 85% of them found a single time. Approximately 2.8% of the sample comes from the top ten. The receptor's source is a female donor in good health, enrolled as a control in a pregnancy study. The chain couples TRBV7-2 to TRBJ1-5; 10 central nucleotides agree with TRBD1. The source material was peripheral blood, sampled after pregnancy. The CDR3 protein: CASSLRPTGGFQPQHF. The DNA sequence follows: TGTGCCAGCAGCTTAAGGCCGACAGGGGGCTTTCAGCCCCAGCATTTT.